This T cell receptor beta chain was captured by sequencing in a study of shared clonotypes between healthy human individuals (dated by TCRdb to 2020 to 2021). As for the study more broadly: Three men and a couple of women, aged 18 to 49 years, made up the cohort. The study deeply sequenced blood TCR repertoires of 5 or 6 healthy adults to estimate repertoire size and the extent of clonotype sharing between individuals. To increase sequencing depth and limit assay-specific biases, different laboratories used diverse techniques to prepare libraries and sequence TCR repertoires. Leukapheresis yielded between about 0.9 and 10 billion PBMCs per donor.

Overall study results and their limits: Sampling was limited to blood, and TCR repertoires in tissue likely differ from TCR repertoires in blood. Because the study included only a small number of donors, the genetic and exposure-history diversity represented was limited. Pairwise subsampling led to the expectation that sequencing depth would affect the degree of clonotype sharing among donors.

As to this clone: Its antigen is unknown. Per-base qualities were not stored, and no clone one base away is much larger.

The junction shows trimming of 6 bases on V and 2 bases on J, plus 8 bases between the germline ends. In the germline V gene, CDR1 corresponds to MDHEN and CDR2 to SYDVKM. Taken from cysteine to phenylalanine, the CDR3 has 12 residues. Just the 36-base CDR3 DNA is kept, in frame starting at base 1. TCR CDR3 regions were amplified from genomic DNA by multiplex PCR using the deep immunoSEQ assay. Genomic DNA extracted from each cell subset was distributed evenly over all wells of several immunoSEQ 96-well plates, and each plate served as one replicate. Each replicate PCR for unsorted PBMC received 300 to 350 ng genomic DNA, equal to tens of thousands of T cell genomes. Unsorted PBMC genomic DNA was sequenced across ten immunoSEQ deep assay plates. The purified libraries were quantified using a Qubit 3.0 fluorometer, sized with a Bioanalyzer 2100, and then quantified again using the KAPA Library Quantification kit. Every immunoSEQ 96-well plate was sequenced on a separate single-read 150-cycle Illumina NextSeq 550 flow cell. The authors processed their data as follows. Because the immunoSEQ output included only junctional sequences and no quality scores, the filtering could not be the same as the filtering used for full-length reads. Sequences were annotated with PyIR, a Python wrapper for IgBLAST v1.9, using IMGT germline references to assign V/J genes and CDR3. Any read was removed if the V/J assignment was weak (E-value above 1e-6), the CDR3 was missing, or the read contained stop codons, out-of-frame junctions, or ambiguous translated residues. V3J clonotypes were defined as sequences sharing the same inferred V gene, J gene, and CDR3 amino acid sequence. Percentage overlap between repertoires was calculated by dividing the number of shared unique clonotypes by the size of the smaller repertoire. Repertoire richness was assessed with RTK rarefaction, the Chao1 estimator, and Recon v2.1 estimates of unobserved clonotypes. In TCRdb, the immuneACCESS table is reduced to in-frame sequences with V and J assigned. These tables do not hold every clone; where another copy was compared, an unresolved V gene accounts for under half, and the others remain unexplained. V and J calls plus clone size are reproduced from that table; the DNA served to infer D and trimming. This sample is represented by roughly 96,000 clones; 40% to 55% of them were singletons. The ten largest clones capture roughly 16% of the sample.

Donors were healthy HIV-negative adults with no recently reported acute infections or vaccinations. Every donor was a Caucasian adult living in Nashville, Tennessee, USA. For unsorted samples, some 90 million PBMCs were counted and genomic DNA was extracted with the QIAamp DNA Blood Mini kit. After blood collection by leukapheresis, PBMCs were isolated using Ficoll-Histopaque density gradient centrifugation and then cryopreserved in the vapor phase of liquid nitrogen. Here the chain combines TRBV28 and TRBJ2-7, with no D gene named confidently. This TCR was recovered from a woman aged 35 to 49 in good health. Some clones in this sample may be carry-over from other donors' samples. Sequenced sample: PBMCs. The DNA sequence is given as TGTGCCAGCAGCGGCCGAACCTACGAGCAGTACTTC. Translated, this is CASSGRTYEQYF. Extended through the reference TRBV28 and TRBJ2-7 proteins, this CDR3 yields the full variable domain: DVKVTQSSRYLVKRTGEKVFLECVQDMDHENMFWYRQDPGLGLRLIYFSYDVKMKEKGDIPEGYSVSREKKERFSLILESASTNQTSMYLCASSGRTYEQYFGPGTRLTVT.